This TCR beta chain is drawn from a study of blood T cell repertoires in COVID-19. Study-wide context: COVID-19 samples from acute and convalescent phases originated in the United States, Italy and Spain. The analysed material was cDNA or gDNA that came from T cells, B-cell-depleted T cells, or PBMCs.

As handled by the study authors: Reference gene primer amplification gave estimated nucleated cell counts. Some clones are missing from TCRdb's copy, which holds only in-frame ones; the method was immunoSEQ multiplex PCR. V and J calls and clone size follow that table, whereas D and trimming were derived from the DNA. Of 75,000 to 95,000 clones listed, 90% to 95% are singletons. The junction had 14 bases not matched to a gene; V was cut back by 5 bases and J by 3 bases. This CDR3 spans 18 amino acids. The V gene's germline CDR1 is SEHNR and CDR2 FQNEAQ (reference sequence). The TCR sequence derives from a man aged 55 to 70 with acute or convalescent COVID-19. The V gene is TRBV7-9, the J gene TRBJ1-1, with TRBD1 matching 11 bases. Sequenced: peripheral blood. CDR3 sequence (DNA): TGTGCCAGCAGCGCCTCCGGGACAGGGGGGGTTGTGGACACTGAAGCTTTCTTT. It codes for CASSASGTGGVVDTEAFF.